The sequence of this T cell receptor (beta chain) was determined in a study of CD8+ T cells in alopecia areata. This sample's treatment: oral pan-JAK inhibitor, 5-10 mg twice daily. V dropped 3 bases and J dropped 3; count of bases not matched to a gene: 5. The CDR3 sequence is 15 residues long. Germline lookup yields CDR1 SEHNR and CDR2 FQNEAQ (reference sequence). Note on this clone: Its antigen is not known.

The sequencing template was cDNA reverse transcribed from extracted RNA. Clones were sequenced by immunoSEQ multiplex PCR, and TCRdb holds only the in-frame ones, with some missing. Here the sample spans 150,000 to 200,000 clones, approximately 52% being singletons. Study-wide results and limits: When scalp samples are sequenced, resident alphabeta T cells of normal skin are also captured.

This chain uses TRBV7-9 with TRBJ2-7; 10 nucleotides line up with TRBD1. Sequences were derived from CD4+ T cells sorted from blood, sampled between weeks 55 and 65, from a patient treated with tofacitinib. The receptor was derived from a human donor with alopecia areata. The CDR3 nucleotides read TGTGCCAGCAGCTTCCGACAGGGGGCCGGCTACGAGCAGTACTTC. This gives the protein CASSFRQGAGYEQYF.